Given below is one TCR beta chain in context. The antigen remains unidentified. The record originates from a study of blood T cells in healthy people across ages. This CDR3 contains 14 residues. The trim removed 9 bases at V and 4 bases at J, leaving 8 bases unmatched. In germline, CDR1 is SNHLY, CDR2 FYNNEI. Study-wide findings and caveats: It was the long-lived donors that had more naive CD4+ cells and higher diversity than aged donors.

A second PCR, run for roughly 7 to 12 cycles, used a sample-barcoded 5' primer plus a J-beta primer mix. Template switching added a 12-random-nucleotide identifier to every cDNA molecule. TCRdb re-derived calls from the 5' RACE reads in MiXCR, one entry per CDR3 protein. The repertoire holds about 800,000 distinct CDR3 sequences, with 58% as singletons. The sequence was collected from a man aged 25 to 40 in good health. The chain combines TRBV2 with TRBJ2-5; 10 positions match TRBD1. The sequenced sample consisted of blood. CDR3 in DNA: TGTGCCAGTTCGACCGGGACAGGGGTAGAGACCCAGTACTTC. Protein sequence: CASSTGTGVETQYF.